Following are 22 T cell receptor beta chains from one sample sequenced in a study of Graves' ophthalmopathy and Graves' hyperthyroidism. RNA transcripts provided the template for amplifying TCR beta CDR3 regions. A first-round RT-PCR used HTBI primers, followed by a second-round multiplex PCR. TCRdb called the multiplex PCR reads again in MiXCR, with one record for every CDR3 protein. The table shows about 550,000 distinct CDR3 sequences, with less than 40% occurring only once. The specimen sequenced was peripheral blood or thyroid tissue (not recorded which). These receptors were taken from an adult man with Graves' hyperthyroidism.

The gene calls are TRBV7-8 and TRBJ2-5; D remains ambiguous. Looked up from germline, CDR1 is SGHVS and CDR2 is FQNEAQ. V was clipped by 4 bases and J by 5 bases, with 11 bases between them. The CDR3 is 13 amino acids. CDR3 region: CASSSIVEETQYF. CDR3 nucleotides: TGTGCCAGCAGCTCGATCGTTGAGGAGACCCAGTACTTC.

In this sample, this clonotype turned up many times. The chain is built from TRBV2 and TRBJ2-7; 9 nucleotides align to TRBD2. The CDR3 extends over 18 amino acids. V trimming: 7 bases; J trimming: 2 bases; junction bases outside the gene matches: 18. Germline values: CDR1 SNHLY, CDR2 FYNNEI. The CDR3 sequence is CASNPGLAREEPAYEQYF. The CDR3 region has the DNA TGTGCCAGCAACCCAGGACTAGCGCGGGAGGAGCCCGCCTACGAGCAGTACTTC.

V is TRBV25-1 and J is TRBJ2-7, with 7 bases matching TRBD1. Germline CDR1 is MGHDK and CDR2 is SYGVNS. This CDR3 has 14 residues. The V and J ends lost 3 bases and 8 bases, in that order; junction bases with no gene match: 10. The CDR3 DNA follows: TGTGCCAGCAGTGATAAGAACAGGGGTGGAAAGCAGTACTTC. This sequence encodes CASSDKNRGGKQYF.

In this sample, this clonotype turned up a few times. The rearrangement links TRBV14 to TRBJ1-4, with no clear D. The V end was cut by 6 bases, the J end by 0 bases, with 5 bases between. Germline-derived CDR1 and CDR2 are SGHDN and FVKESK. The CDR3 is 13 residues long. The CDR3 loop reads CASRESTNEKLFF. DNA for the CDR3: TGTGCCAGCAGGGAGTCAACTAATGAAAAACTGTTTTTT.

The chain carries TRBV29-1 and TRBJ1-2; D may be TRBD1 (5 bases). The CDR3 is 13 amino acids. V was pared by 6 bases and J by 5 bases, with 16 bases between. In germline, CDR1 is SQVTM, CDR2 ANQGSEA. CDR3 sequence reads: CSVGISGGYGYTF. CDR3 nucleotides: TGCAGCGTAGGTATATCTGGGGGTTATGGCTACACCTTC.

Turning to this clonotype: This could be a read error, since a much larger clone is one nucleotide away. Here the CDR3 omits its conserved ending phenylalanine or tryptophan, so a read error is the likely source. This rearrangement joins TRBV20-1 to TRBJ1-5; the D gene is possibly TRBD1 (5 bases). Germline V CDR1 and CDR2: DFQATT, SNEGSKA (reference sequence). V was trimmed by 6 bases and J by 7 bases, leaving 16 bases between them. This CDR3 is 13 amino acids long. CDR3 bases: TGCAGTGCAACCGGGGGACTCGACCAGCCCCAGCATTCT. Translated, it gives CSATGGLDQPQHS.

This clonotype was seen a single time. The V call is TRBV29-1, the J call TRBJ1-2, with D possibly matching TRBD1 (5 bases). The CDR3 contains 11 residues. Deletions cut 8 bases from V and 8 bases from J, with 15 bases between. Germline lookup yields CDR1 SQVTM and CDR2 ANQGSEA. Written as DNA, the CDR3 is TGCAGCTTCGCAGGGAGTGGAGGCTACACCTTC. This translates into CSFAGSGGYTF.

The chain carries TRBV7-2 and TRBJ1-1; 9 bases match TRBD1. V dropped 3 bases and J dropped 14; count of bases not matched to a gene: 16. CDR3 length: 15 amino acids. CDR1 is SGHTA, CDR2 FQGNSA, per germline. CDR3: CASSFPGQGNNEQFF. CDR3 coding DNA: TGTGCCAGCAGCTTCCCCGGACAGGGGAACAATGAGCAGTTCTTT.

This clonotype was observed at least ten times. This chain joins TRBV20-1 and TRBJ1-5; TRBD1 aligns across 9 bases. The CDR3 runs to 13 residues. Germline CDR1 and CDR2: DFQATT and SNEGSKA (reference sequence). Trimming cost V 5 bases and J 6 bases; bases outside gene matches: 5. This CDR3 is CSAGDRAPQPQHF. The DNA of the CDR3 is TGCAGTGCTGGGGACAGGGCCCCTCAGCCCCAGCATTTT.

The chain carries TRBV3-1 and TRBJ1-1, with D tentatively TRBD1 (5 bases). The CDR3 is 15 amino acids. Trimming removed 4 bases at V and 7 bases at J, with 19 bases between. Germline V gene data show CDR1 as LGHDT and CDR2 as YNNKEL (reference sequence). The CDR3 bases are TGTGCCAGCAGCCCCCATGGGCGGCAGGGCATTGAAGCTTTCTTT. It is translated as CASSPHGRQGIEAFF.

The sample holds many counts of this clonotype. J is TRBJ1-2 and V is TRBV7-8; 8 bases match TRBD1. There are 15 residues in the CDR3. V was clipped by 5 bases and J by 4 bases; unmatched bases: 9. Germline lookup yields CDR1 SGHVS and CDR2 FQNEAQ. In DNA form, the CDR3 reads TGTGCCAGCAGCCTACGACAGGGGCCTTCCTATGGCTACACCTTC. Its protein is CASSLRQGPSYGYTF.

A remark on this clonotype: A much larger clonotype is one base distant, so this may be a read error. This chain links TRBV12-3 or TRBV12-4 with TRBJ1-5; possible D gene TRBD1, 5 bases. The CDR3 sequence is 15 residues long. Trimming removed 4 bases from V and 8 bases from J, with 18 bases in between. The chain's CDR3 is CASSYSRWGDKPQHF. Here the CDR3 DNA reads TGTGCCAGCAGTTACTCGAGGTGGGGGGATAAGCCCCAGCATTTT.

This CDR3 is CASSSTKTGPSTEAFF. The CDR3 DNA is TGCGCCAGCAGCTCGACAAAAACAGGGCCCAGCACTGAAGCTTTCTTT. The V and J genes are TRBV5-1 and TRBJ1-1, with a possible D match to TRBD1 (6 bases). Germline V gives CDR1 SGHRS, CDR2 YFSETQ. The length of the CDR3 is 16 residues. The ends were cut back, 3 bases at V and 4 bases at J, with 19 bases in the middle.

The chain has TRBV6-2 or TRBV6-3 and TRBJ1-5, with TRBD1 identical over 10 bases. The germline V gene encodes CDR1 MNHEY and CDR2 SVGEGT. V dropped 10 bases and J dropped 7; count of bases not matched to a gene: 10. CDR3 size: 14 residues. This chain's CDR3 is CATARDRGRQPQHF. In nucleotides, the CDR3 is TGTGCCACAGCCCGGGACAGGGGACGACAGCCCCAGCATTTT.

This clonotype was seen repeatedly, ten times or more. CDR3 nucleotides: TGTGCCAGCAGCTCGGACAGTAGCAATCAGCCCCAGCATTTT. It translates to CASSSDSSNQPQHF. The V call is TRBV7-9, the J call TRBJ1-5; D perhaps matches TRBD1 (6 bases). CDR1 and CDR2 from the germline V gene are SEHNR and FQNEAQ (reference sequence). Trimming took off 4 bases at V and 0 bases at J, with 7 bases between the two ends. The CDR3 runs 14 residues.

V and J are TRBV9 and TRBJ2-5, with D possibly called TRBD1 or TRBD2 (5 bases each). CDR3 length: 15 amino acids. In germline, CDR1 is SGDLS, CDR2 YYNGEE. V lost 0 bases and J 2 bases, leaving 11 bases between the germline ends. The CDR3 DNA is TGTGCCAGCAGCGTAGATGGGGGACGGCAAGAGACCCAGTACTTC. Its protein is CASSVDGGRQETQYF. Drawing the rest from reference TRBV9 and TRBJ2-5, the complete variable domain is DSGVTQTPKHLITATGQRVTLRCSPRSGDLSVYWYQQSLDQGLQFLIQYYNGEERAKGNILERFSAQQFPDLHSELNLSSLELGDSALYFCASSVDGGRQETQYFGPGTRLLVL.

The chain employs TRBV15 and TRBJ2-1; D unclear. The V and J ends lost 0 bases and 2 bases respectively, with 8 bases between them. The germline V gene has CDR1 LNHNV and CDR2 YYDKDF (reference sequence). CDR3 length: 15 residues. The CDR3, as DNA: TGTGCCACCAGCAGAGATGGGTTTACCTACAATGAGCAGTTCTTC. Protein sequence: CATSRDGFTYNEQFF.

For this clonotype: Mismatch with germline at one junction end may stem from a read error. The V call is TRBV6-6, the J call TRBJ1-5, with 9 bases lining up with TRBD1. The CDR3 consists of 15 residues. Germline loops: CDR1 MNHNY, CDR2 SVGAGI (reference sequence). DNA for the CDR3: TGTGCCAGCAGTCCCGGACAGGGGTACAATCAGCTCCAGCATTTT. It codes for CASSPGQGYNQLQHF.

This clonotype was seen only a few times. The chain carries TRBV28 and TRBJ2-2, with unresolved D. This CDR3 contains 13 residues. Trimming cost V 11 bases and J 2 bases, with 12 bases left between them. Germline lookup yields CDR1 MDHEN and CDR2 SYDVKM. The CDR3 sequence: CAGNSPNTGELFF. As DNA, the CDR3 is TGTGCCGGGAACTCCCCCAACACCGGGGAGCTGTTTTTT.

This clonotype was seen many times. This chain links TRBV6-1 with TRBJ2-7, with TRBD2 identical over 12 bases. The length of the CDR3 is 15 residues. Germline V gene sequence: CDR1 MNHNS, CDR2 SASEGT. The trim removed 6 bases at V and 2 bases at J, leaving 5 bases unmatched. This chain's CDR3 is CASRALAGGAYEQYF. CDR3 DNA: TGTGCCAGCAGAGCCCTAGCGGGGGGGGCCTACGAGCAGTACTTC.

The CDR3 coding sequence is TGTGCCAGCAGTGGGCGGGGGGCCGACACAGATACGCAGTATTTT. Translated: CASSGRGADTDTQYF. This chain connects TRBV6-5 to TRBJ2-3, with 8 bases fitting TRBD2. This CDR3 has 15 residues. Germline CDR1 MNHEY, CDR2 SVGAGI. Losses at the gene ends were 5 bases for V and 2 bases for J; bases not matched to a gene: 6.

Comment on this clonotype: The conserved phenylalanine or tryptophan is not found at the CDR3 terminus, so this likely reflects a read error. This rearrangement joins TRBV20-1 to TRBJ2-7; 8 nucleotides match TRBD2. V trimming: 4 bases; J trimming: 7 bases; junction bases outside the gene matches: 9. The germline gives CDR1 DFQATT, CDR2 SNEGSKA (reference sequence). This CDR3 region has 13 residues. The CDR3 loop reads CSATFSGDNEQYI. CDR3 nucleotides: TGCAGTGCTACTTTTAGCGGGGACAATGAGCAGTACATC.